These 24 T cell receptor beta chains share one sample of origin, sequenced in a study of blood T cell repertoires in COVID-19. Sequencing was performed with immunoSEQ multiplex PCR; in TCRdb, only in-frame clones are kept and a portion is missing. The sample has about 74,000 clones, around nine tenths seen once. Sample: peripheral blood. These receptors all come from a man between 65 and 85 years old with active or convalescent COVID-19.

V usage is TRBV5-4 and J usage is TRBJ2-3; 16 bases are a match to TRBD2. The CDR3 length is 17 residues. CDR1 and CDR2 from the germline V gene are SGHNT and YYREEE (reference sequence). The V segment lost 4 bases and the J segment 4 bases; nucleotides outside the gene matches: 6. CDR3 DNA sequence: TGTGCCAGCAGCACCTCCGGGACTAGCGGGAGGGCAGATACGCAGTATTTT. Residues: CASSTSGTSGRADTQYF.

This chain joins TRBV7-2 and TRBJ2-7, with 7 bases fitting TRBD1. Germline V gene data show CDR1 as SGHTA and CDR2 as FQGNSA. The junction had 4 bases not matched to a gene; V was cut back by 1 base and J by 1 base. The CDR3 is 15 residues long. The CDR3 DNA reads TGTGCCAGCAGCTTAGAACACAGGGGTTCCTACGAGCAGTACTTC. This sequence encodes CASSLEHRGSYEQYF.

This chain connects TRBV28 to TRBJ2-1, with 8 bases aligning to TRBD2. The V and J ends lost 8 bases and 10 bases, in that order; junction bases with no gene match: 19. Germline loops: CDR1 MDHEN, CDR2 SYDVKM. The CDR3 covers 16 residues. CDR3: CASHSPIAGSGGEQFF. Here the CDR3 DNA reads TGTGCCAGCCACTCTCCTATAGCGGGATCGGGAGGGGAGCAGTTCTTC.

The J gene is TRBJ2-7, the V gene TRBV6-1; 9 bases match TRBD2. The CDR3 is 16 residues long. The trim removed 1 base at V and 5 bases at J, leaving 9 bases unmatched. Germline CDR1 reads MNHNS; CDR2 reads SASEGT. CDR3 bases: TGTGCCAGCAGTGAAGGGGCGGGAGGGCCGTTGGACGAGCAGTACTTC. The encoded protein is CASSEGAGGPLDEQYF.

This chain links TRBV15 with TRBJ1-5; TRBD1 matches at 8 bases. Germline assignment: CDR1 LNHNV and CDR2 YYDKDF (reference sequence). J was trimmed by 4 bases and V by 1 base; bases with no gene match: 3. CDR3 length equals 15 residues. The CDR3: CATSRGTGQNQPQHF. CDR3 DNA sequence: TGTGCCACCAGCAGAGGGACAGGGCAAAATCAGCCCCAGCATTTT.

V is TRBV6-1 and J is TRBJ1-2, with D maybe TRBD1 (6 bases). The CDR3 runs 18 residues. Germline values: CDR1 MNHNS, CDR2 SASEGT. V dropped 0 bases and J dropped 4 bases, with 21 bases sitting between them. The CDR3: CASSEAWRTAEISYGYTF. The CDR3 nucleotides are TGTGCCAGCAGTGAAGCGTGGAGGACAGCCGAGATTTCCTATGGCTACACCTTC.

The chain uses TRBV28 and TRBJ1-5; 9 bases are shared with TRBD1. The germline CDR1 and CDR2 sequences are MDHEN and SYDVKM. This CDR3 region has 15 residues. Germline trimming cut 6 bases from V and 6 bases from J; bases unmatched to any gene: 9. In nucleotides, the CDR3 is TGTGCCAGCAGACCTGGGACAGGGTGGTTTCAGCCCCAGCATTTT. It specifies CASRPGTGWFQPQHF.

There are a few counts of this clone. The rearrangement links TRBV15 to TRBJ2-3; TRBD1 might be the D (6 bases). The CDR3 is 18 residues long. The germline gives CDR1 LNHNV, CDR2 YYDKDF (reference sequence). V was clipped by 0 bases and J by 3 bases, with 19 bases between them. The CDR3 spells CATSREVPGAEFTDTQYF. CDR3 nucleotides: TGTGCCACCAGCAGAGAAGTGCCAGGGGCCGAATTTACAGATACGCAGTATTTT.

CDR3 sequence: CASSFDRGRNQPQHF. In nucleotides, the CDR3 is TGTGCCAGCAGCTTCGACAGGGGGCGAAATCAGCCCCAGCATTTT. This chain links TRBV7-8 with TRBJ1-5; 10 bases line up with TRBD1. V lost 3 bases and J lost 4; bases outside the gene matches: 3. In germline, CDR1 is SGHVS, CDR2 FQNEAQ. The CDR3 is made up of 15 amino acids.

The V gene is TRBV7-2, the J gene TRBJ2-5, with D maybe TRBD2 (5 bases). V lost 6 bases and J 1 base, leaving 18 bases between the germline ends. Germline assignment: CDR1 SGHTA and CDR2 FQGNSA. CDR3 length: 16 amino acids. This CDR3 is CASSPTGVAAQETQYF. As DNA, the CDR3 is TGTGCCAGCAGTCCCACCGGGGTAGCAGCCCAAGAGACCCAGTACTTC.

The chain joins TRBV10-3 to TRBJ1-3; the D gene is possibly TRBD1 (6 bases). The germline CDR1 and CDR2 sequences are ENHRY and SYGVKD. Between the trimmed V and J ends, which lost 3 bases and 0 bases, there was a span of 15 bases. This CDR3 contains 17 residues. CDR3 coding DNA: TGTGCCATCAGTGATTCGAGACAGGCCAGCTCTGGAAACACCATATATTTT. Translated: CAISDSRQASSGNTIYF.

The V call is TRBV24-1, the J call TRBJ1-4; D remains unclear. This CDR3 is built from 16 residues. CDR1 is KGHDR and CDR2 is SFDVKD in the germline V gene. V shed 4 bases and J shed 1 base, with 12 bases lying between them. The CDR3 DNA sequence: TGTGCCACCAGTGACGGGGAGCGCGGAACTAATGAAAAACTGTTTTTT. Amino acid sequence: CATSDGERGTNEKLFF.

This chain's CDR3 is CASSFGAWETQYF. DNA of the CDR3: TGTGCCAGCAGTTTTGGGGCTTGGGAGACCCAGTACTTC. The J gene is TRBJ2-5, the V gene TRBV28, with D tentatively TRBD1 (5 bases). V lost 3 bases and J 5 bases, leaving 10 bases between the germline ends. This CDR3 has 13 residues. Germline V CDR1 and CDR2: MDHEN, SYDVKM.

The chain has TRBV2 and TRBJ1-2, with D possibly being TRBD1 (6 bases). Per the germline V gene, CDR1 is SNHLY and CDR2 is FYNNEI. Between the trimmed V and J ends, which lost 6 bases and 8 bases, there was a span of 19 bases. This CDR3 is 14 amino acids long. CDR3 region: CASSPPRGPRGYTF. The CDR3 DNA sequence: TGTGCCAGCAGCCCCCCCAGGGGACCTCGGGGCTACACCTTC.

This chain links TRBV5-1 with TRBJ2-3; possible D gene TRBD2, 5 bases. Germline CDR1 and CDR2: SGHRS and YFSETQ. Trimming pared 1 base from V and 2 bases from J, leaving 8 bases between. CDR3 length equals 14 residues. CDR3 amino acids: CASSLQRNTDTQYF. CDR3 coding DNA: TGCGCCAGCAGCTTGCAGCGGAACACAGATACGCAGTATTTT.

The chain joins TRBV15 to TRBJ1-3; 8 bases line up with TRBD1. Trimming removed 6 bases from V and 0 bases from J; junction bases left unmatched: 10. Germline CDR1 and CDR2: LNHNV and YYDKDF (reference sequence). This CDR3 is 17 amino acids long. The CDR3 DNA reads TGTGCCACCAGATCCGGGACAGGAATTCTCTCTGGAAACACCATATATTTT. Protein product: CATRSGTGILSGNTIYF. Looking up the rest from reference TRBV15 and TRBJ1-3 gives the full variable domain: DAMVIQNPRYQVTQFGKPVTLSCSQTLNHNVMYWYQQKSSQAPKLLFHYYDKDFNNEADTPDNFQSRRPNTSFCFLDIRSPGLGDTAMYLCATRSGTGILSGNTIYFGEGSWLTVV.

The gene calls are TRBV2 and TRBJ2-1; 9 bases map to TRBD2. The CDR3 loop spans 15 amino acids. CDR1 and CDR2 from the germline V gene are SNHLY and FYNNEI. The junction had 10 bases not matched to a gene; V was cut back by 6 bases and J by 7 bases. CDR3 DNA: TGTGCCAGCAGCCGCCCCGGGACTAGCCCTAATGAGCAGTTCTTC. Protein: CASSRPGTSPNEQFF.

The chain joins TRBV5-1 to TRBJ1-1; 10 bases align to TRBD1. The germline CDR1 and CDR2 sequences are SGHRS and YFSETQ. The CDR3 is 14 residues long. V shed 4 bases, J shed 6 bases, and the junction held 6 bases outside the gene matches. The chain's CDR3 is CASSARDRGAEAFF. For the CDR3, the DNA is TGCGCCAGCAGCGCTCGGGACAGGGGCGCTGAAGCTTTCTTT.

This clone was counted once. This chain connects TRBV19 to TRBJ2-7, with D tentatively TRBD2 (5 bases). Germline-derived CDR1 and CDR2 are LNHDA and SQIVND (reference sequence). Trimming cost V 3 bases and J 0 bases, with 9 bases left between them. CDR3 length: 14 amino acids. The CDR3, as DNA: TGTGCCAGTAGTATGACGGGAAACTCCTACGAGCAGTACTTC. This translates into CASSMTGNSYEQYF.

This chain uses TRBV28 with TRBJ1-3; no reliable D call. Trimming stripped 8 bases from V and 1 base from J, with 18 bases between. Germline V gene lookup returns CDR1 MDHEN and CDR2 SYDVKM. The CDR3 length is 16 residues. The CDR3 DNA is TGTGCCAGCCGCGATTTGACTAGGTCATCTGGAAACACCATATATTTT. It yields the protein CASRDLTRSSGNTIYF.

The V call is TRBV3-1 (or the pseudogene TRBV3-2), the J call TRBJ2-2; 7 bases fit TRBD1. Germline V gives CDR1 LGHDT, CDR2 YNNKEL (reference sequence). This CDR3 contains 13 residues. Losses at the gene ends were 5 bases for V and 6 bases for J; bases not matched to a gene: 3. The CDR3 nucleotides are TGTGCCAGCAGCGGTGGGACAGCCGGGGAGCTGTTTTTT. It codes for CASSGGTAGELFF.

The CDR3 nucleotides read TGTGCCAGCAGCCCGGTGTACACAGATACGCAGTATTTT. It encodes CASSPVYTDTQYF. The rearrangement joins TRBV7-9 to TRBJ2-3, with D hard to call. Germline V gene data show CDR1 as SEHNR and CDR2 as FQNEAQ (reference sequence). CDR3 length: 13 amino acids. V was shortened by 5 bases and J by 2 bases, with 8 bases between the two germline ends.

The V call is TRBV5-5, the J call TRBJ1-2; 7 bases agree with TRBD1. Germline V lookup: CDR1 SGHKS, CDR2 YYEKEE (reference sequence). Trimming at V came to 0 bases and at J to 4 bases, leaving 9 bases not matched to a gene. The CDR3 loop spans 16 amino acids. In DNA form, the CDR3 reads TGTGCCAGCAGCTTGGGCGGACAGGACCTGGTCTATGGCTACACCTTC. Translated: CASSLGGQDLVYGYTF.

The chain recombines TRBV7-8 with TRBJ1-2, with a tentative D call TRBD1 (5 bases). The CDR3 length is 13 residues. CDR1 is SGHVS and CDR2 is FQNEAQ in the germline V gene. V dropped 1 base and J dropped 5 bases, with 8 bases sitting between them. The CDR3 DNA sequence: TGTGCCAGCAGCTTAGGCAGGGCTTATGGCTACACCTTC. It translates to CASSLGRAYGYTF.